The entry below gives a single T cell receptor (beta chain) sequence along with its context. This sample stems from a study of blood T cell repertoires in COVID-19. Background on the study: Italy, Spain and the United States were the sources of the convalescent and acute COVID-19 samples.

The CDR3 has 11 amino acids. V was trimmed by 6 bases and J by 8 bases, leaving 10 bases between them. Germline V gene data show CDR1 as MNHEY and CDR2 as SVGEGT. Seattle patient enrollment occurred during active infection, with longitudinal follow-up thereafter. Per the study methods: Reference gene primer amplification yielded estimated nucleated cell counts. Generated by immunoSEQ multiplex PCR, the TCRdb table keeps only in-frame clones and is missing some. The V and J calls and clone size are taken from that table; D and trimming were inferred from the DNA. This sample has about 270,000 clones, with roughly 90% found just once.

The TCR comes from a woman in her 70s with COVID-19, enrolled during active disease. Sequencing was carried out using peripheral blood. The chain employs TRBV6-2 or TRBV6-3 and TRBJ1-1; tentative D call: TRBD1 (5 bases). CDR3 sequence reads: CASSGATEAFF. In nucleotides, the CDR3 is TGTGCCAGCAGCGGGGCTACAGAAGCTTTCTTT.